Each of the 14 T cell receptor beta chains below was sequenced from the same sample in a study of shared clonotypes between healthy human individuals. Libraries were prepared by immunoSEQ multiplex PCR; TCRdb keeps only in-frame clonotypes and omits some of them. The table shows about 710,000 clones, with about three quarters occurring only once. Material for sequencing was memory CD4+ T cells sorted from blood. This sample's subset: CD45RA-negative fraction. Source of these receptors: a woman in her 30s in good health.

This clone was detected only a few times. The J gene is TRBJ2-7, the V gene TRBV28, with TRBD1 identical over 9 bases. Germline CDR1 and CDR2: MDHEN and SYDVKM. This CDR3 spans 14 amino acids. V dropped 5 bases and J dropped 0; count of bases not matched to a gene: 2. CDR3 protein: CASSPTGGSYEQYF. As DNA, the CDR3 is TGTGCCAGCAGTCCGACAGGGGGCTCCTACGAGCAGTACTTC.

This chain links TRBV6-1 with TRBJ1-4; 8 nucleotides match TRBD1. Germline V lookup: CDR1 MNHNS, CDR2 SASEGT. CDR3 length: 13 residues. V was pared by 6 bases and J by 6 bases, with 3 bases of the junction left unmatched. In nucleotides, the CDR3 is TGTGCCAGCAGCCTGGACAGGGATGAAAAACTGTTTTTT. Translating gives CASSLDRDEKLFF.

This clone was seen a handful of times. This sequence joins TRBV10-3 and TRBJ1-2; D is unclear. The CDR3 runs to 14 residues. V was pared by 3 bases and J by 3 bases, with 11 bases between. The germline V gene encodes CDR1 ENHRY and CDR2 SYGVKD. CDR3 protein: CAISDPGGDYGYTF. The CDR3 region has the DNA TGTGCCATCAGTGACCCGGGAGGAGACTATGGCTACACCTTC.

This clone was counted many times. This sample includes further DNA sequences coding for the same CDR3. The rearrangement links TRBV2 to TRBJ1-5; weak D call: TRBD1 (5 bases). V was cut by 3 bases and J by 2 bases, with 11 bases left in between. Germline values: CDR1 SNHLY, CDR2 FYNNEI. The CDR3 has 15 residues. The DNA of the CDR3 is TGTGCCAGCAGTGAGGGCCGGGGGGGCAATCAGCCCCAGCATTTT. As protein: CASSEGRGGNQPQHF.

The V call is TRBV10-3, the J call TRBJ2-1; 8 positions agree with TRBD2. Trimming at V came to 11 bases and at J to 5 bases, leaving 17 bases not matched to a gene. The CDR3 loop spans 16 amino acids. CDR1 ENHRY and CDR2 SYGVKD come from the germline V gene. This CDR3 is CAGSALGTSSNNEQFF. CDR3 coding DNA: TGTGCCGGTAGTGCTTTAGGGACTAGTAGTAACAATGAGCAGTTCTTC.

The gene calls are TRBV28 and TRBJ1-4, with D perhaps matching TRBD1 (6 bases). The length of the CDR3 is 14 residues. The germline V gene has CDR1 MDHEN and CDR2 SYDVKM. Trimming left V 6 bases short and J 4 bases short, with 12 bases between. The DNA for the CDR3 is TGTGCCAGCAGGGTAGGGGGGCTTAATGAAAAACTGTTTTTT. Its protein product is CASRVGGLNEKLFF.

CDR3 residues: CASSLYSGGEQYF. CDR3 nucleotide sequence: TGTGCCAGCAGTTTATATTCTGGGGGCGAGCAGTACTTC. This chain connects TRBV27 to TRBJ2-7; D tentatively fits TRBD1 or TRBD2 (5 bases each). The length of the CDR3 is 13 residues. Germline V gene data show CDR1 as MNHEY and CDR2 as SMNVEV (reference sequence). Trimming removed 1 base from V and 6 bases from J, with 10 bases in between.

On this clone: This clone may be a read error of a much larger clone one base away. The chain combines TRBV5-6 with TRBJ1-1; D gene ambiguous. CDR3 length: 13 residues. CDR1 and CDR2 from the germline V gene are SGHDT and YYEEEE. Trimming stripped 1 base from V and 1 base from J, with 5 bases between. In nucleotides, the CDR3 is TGTGCCAGCAGCTTGTACAAGAACACTGAAGCTTTCTTT. The encoded protein is CASSLYKNTEAFF. The full variable domain, in which reference TRBV5-6 and TRBJ1-1 provide the parts outside the CDR3, is DAGVTQSPTHLIKTRGQQVTLRCSPKSGHDTVSWYQQALGQGPQFIFQYYEEEERQRGNFPDRFSGHQFPNYSSELNVNALLLGDSALYLCASSLYKNTEAFFGQGTRLTVV.

The chain links TRBV11-2 to TRBJ1-4; 9 bases map to TRBD1. J was trimmed by 8 bases and V by 4 bases; bases with no gene match: 11. The CDR3 has 16 amino acids. From germline, CDR1 is SGHAT and CDR2 FQNNGV. This CDR3 is CASSSLTTGGREKLFF. The CDR3 DNA follows: TGTGCCAGCAGCTCCCTAACGACAGGGGGTAGAGAAAAACTGTTTTTT.

CDR3 in amino acids: CASSLGTQYF. In DNA form, the CDR3 reads TGTGCCAGCTCCCTTGGGACCCAGTACTTC. V usage is TRBV25-1 and J usage is TRBJ2-5; D is unresolved. The V gene lost 8 bases and the J gene lost 7 bases, with 8 bases spanning the gap. CDR3 size: 10 residues. CDR1 and CDR2 from the germline V gene are MGHDK and SYGVNS.

The V call is TRBV2, the J call TRBJ1-5; D not certain. Deletions cut 6 bases from V and 10 bases from J, with 22 bases between. Per the germline V gene, CDR1 is SNHLY and CDR2 is FYNNEI. The CDR3 sequence is 15 residues long. CDR3 nucleotide sequence: TGTGCCAGCAGGGGAAAGGTACAGTCTATCAGCCCCCAGCATTTT. Its translation: CASRGKVQSISPQHF.

This sequence joins TRBV7-8 and TRBJ2-2; 8 nucleotides align to TRBD1. The trim removed 7 bases at V and 5 bases at J, leaving 6 bases unmatched. The CDR3 totals 14 residues. CDR1 is SGHVS and CDR2 is FQNEAQ in the germline V gene. In DNA form, the CDR3 reads TGTGCCAGCATCTCGGACAGGGTTACCGGGGAGCTGTTTTTT. Its translation: CASISDRVTGELFF.

This rearrangement joins TRBV27 to TRBJ2-7; 13 positions match TRBD2. The CDR3 sequence is 16 residues long. CDR1 and CDR2 from the germline V gene are MNHEY and SMNVEV (reference sequence). The V gene end was trimmed by 6 bases and the J gene end by 2 bases; junction bases not matched to a gene: 7. The CDR3 here is CASSSGTSGNPYEQYF. CDR3 DNA: TGTGCCAGCAGCTCCGGGACTAGCGGGAACCCCTACGAGCAGTACTTC.

The genes are TRBV4-2 and TRBJ2-7; D gene unclear. The V end was cut by 0 bases, the J end by 1 base, with 10 bases between. This CDR3 is built from 15 residues. Germline V gene data show CDR1 as LGHNA and CDR2 as YNFKEQ. The CDR3 bases are TGTGCCAGCAGCCAAGATAAGGTAGGGTCCTACGAGCAGTACTTC. Protein product: CASSQDKVGSYEQYF.